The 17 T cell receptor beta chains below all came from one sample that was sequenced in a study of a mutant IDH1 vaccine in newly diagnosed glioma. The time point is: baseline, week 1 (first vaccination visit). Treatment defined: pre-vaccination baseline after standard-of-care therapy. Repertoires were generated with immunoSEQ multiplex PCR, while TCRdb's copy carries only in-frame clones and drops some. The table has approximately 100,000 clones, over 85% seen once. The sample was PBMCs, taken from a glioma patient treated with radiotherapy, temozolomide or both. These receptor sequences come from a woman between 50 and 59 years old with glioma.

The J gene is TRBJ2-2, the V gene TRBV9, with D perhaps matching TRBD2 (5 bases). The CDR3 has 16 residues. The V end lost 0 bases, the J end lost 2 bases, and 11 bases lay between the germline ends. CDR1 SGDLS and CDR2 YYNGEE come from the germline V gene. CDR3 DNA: TGTGCCAGCAGCGTAGTTAGTAGCGCCAACACCGGGGAGCTGTTTTTT. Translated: CASSVVSSANTGELFF.

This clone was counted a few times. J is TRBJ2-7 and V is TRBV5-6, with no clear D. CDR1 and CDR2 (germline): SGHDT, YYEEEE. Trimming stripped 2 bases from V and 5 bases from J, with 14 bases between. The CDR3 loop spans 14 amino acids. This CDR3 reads CASSLGLVSNEQYF. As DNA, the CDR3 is TGTGCCAGCAGCTTAGGTCTAGTGAGTAACGAGCAGTACTTC.

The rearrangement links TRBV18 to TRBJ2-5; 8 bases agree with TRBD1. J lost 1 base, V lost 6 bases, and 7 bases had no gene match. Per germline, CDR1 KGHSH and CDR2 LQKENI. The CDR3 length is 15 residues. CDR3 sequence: CASSKITGGQETQYF. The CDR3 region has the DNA TGTGCCAGCTCGAAAATAACAGGGGGCCAAGAGACCCAGTACTTC.

The CDR3 loop is CASSSFSGRAQGEQFF. The CDR3 nucleotides are TGTGCCAGCAGCTCTTTTAGCGGGAGGGCCCAGGGTGAGCAGTTCTTC. The rearrangement uses TRBV7-9 and TRBJ2-1; 11 bases line up with TRBD2. V dropped 4 bases and J dropped 9; count of bases not matched to a gene: 11. The germline gives CDR1 SEHNR, CDR2 FQNEAQ (reference sequence). This CDR3 contains 16 residues. The full variable domain, in which reference TRBV7-9 and TRBJ2-1 provide the parts outside the CDR3, is DTGVSQNPRHKITKRGQNVTFRCDPISEHNRLYWYRQTLGQGPEFLTYFQNEAQLEKSRLLSDRFSAERPKGSFSTLEIQRTEQGDSAMYLCASSSFSGRAQGEQFFGPGTRLTVL.

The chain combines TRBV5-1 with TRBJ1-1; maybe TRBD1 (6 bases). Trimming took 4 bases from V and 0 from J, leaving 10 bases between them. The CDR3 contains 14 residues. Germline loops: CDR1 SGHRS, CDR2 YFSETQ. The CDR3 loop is CASSRTALNTEAFF. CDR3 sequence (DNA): TGCGCCAGCAGCAGGACAGCCTTGAACACTGAAGCTTTCTTT.

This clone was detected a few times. CDR3: CASSLIGVSGKNIQYF. The CDR3 DNA is TGTGCCAGCAGCCTCATTGGGGTGTCAGGGAAAAACATTCAGTACTTC. The chain combines TRBV2 with TRBJ2-4; D may be TRBD1 (5 bases). This CDR3 has 16 amino acids. The germline CDR1 and CDR2 sequences are SNHLY and FYNNEI. The V gene lost 6 bases and the J gene lost 4 bases, with 19 bases spanning the gap.

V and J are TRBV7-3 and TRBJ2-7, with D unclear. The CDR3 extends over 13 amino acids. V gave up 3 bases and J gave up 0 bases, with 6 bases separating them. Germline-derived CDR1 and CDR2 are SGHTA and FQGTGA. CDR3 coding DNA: TGTGCCAGCAGCTTGCCGGACTCCTACGAGCAGTACTTC. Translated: CASSLPDSYEQYF.

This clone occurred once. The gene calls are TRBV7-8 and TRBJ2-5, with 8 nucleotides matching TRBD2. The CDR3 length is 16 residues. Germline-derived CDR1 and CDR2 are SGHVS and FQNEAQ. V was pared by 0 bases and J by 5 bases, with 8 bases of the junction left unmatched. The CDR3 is CASSLAYGRARETQYF. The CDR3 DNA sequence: TGTGCCAGCAGCTTAGCGTACGGGAGGGCCCGCGAGACCCAGTACTTC.

This CDR3 reads CASSTGQGKNTEAFF. The DNA of the CDR3 is TGTGCCAGTAGTACCGGACAGGGAAAGAACACTGAAGCTTTCTTT. This chain uses TRBV19 with TRBJ1-1, with TRBD1 identical over 8 bases. Germline CDR1 reads LNHDA; CDR2 reads SQIVND (reference sequence). V gave up 4 bases and J gave up 1 base; unmatched junction bases: 5. This CDR3 is 15 amino acids long.

The CDR3 DNA is TGTGCCAGCAGTTTATGGGGCCAGGGGGGACGGTCTAATGAAAAACTGTTTTTT. This encodes CASSLWGQGGRSNEKLFF. The rearrangement links TRBV27 to TRBJ1-4; 7 bases map to TRBD1. CDR3 length: 18 residues. Germline CDR1 is MNHEY and CDR2 is SMNVEV (reference sequence). J lost 3 bases, V lost 1 base, and 11 bases had no gene match.

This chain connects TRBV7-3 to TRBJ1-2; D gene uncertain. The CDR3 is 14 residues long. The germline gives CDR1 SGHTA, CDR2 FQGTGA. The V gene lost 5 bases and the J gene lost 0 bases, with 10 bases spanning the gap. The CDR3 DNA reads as TGTGCCAGCAGCCCGGACGGAGCTAACTATGGCTACACCTTC. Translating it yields CASSPDGANYGYTF.

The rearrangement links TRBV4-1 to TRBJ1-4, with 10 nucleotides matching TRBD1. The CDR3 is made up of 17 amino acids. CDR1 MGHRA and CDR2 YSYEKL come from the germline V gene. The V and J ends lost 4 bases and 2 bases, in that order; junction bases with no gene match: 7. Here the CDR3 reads CASSPGTGVGTNEKLFF. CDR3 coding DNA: TGCGCCAGCAGCCCCGGGACAGGGGTAGGGACTAATGAAAAACTGTTTTTT.

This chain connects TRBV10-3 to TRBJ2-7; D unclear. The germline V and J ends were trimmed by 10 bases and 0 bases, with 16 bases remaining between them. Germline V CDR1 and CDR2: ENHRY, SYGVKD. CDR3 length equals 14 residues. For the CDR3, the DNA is TGTGCCACCTCTGAGACTGCGAGCTCCTACGAGCAGTACTTC. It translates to CATSETASSYEQYF.

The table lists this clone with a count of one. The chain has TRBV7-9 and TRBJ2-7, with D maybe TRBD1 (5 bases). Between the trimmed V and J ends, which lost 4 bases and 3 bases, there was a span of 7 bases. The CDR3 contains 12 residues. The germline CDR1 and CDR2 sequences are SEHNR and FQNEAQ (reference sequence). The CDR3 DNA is TGTGCCAGCAGCTCCCAGGGCTACGAGCAGTACTTC. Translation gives CASSSQGYEQYF.

The CDR3 nucleotides read TGTGCCAGCAGCTTGGTAGGTGCGGGGAACACCGGGGAGCTGTTTTTT. This translates into CASSLVGAGNTGELFF. The genes are TRBV5-6 and TRBJ2-2, with D tentatively TRBD2 (5 bases). V dropped 0 bases and J dropped 1 base, with 10 bases sitting between them. The CDR3 is 16 amino acids. The V gene's germline CDR1 is SGHDT and CDR2 YYEEEE. Using reference TRBV5-6 and TRBJ2-2 for the parts outside the CDR3, the full variable domain is DAGVTQSPTHLIKTRGQQVTLRCSPKSGHDTVSWYQQALGQGPQFIFQYYEEEERQRGNFPDRFSGHQFPNYSSELNVNALLLGDSALYLCASSLVGAGNTGELFFGEGSRLTVL.

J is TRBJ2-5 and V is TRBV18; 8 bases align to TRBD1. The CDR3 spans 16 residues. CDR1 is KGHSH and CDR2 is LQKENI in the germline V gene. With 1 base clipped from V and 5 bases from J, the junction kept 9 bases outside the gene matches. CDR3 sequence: CASSPLSSGQGETQYF. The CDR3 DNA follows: TGTGCCAGCTCACCACTCTCGAGCGGACAGGGTGAGACCCAGTACTTC.

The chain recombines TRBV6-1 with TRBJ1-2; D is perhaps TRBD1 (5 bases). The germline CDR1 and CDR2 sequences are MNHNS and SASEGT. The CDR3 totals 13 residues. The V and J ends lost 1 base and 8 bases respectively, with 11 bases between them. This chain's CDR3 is CASSEEGRDGYTF. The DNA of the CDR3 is TGTGCCAGCAGTGAAGAGGGAAGGGACGGCTACACCTTC.